Shown below are 2 T cell receptor beta chains from a single sample sequenced in a study of identical twins. TCRdb re-called the 5' RACE reads through MiXCR, storing one row per CDR3 protein. The sample lists 540,000 or so distinct CDR3 sequences, approximately 20% seen once, with around 0.48% in the top ten. Another study also made use of these data, one on yellow fever vaccine responses in identical twins.

Input material: CD4+ T cells sorted from blood. These receptors were obtained from a woman between 18 and 30 years old in good health.

V is TRBV2 and J is TRBJ2-6; 8 positions match TRBD2. Germline V lookup: CDR1 SNHLY, CDR2 FYNNEI. Trimming took 7 bases from V and 0 from J; bases not matched to a gene: 14. The CDR3 is made up of 19 amino acids. In DNA, the CDR3 is TGTGCCAGCACCTTTACCCCGGGACTAGAATTCTCTGGGGCCAACGTCCTGACTTTC. This encodes CASTFTPGLEFSGANVLTF. Looking up the rest from reference TRBV2 and TRBJ2-6 gives the full variable domain: EPEVTQTPSHQVTQMGQEVILRCVPISNHLYFYWYRQILGQKVEFLVSFYNNEISEKSEIFDDQFSVERPDGSNFTLKIRSTKLEDSAMYFCASTFTPGLEFSGANVLTFGAGSRLTVL.

A remark on this clonotype: At one boundary the junction diverges from the germline segment, which might be a read error. This chain joins TRBV5-1 and TRBJ2-2; TRBD2 matches 9 bases. CDR1 and CDR2 from the germline V gene are SGHRS and YFSETQ. The CDR3 length is 21 residues. The CDR3 sequence: CASSRTGNSGGLSSKTGELFF. CDR3 nucleotides: TGCGCCAGCAGCCGGACGGGGAATAGCGGGGGCCTCTCCTCGAAGACCGGGGAGCTGTTTTTT.